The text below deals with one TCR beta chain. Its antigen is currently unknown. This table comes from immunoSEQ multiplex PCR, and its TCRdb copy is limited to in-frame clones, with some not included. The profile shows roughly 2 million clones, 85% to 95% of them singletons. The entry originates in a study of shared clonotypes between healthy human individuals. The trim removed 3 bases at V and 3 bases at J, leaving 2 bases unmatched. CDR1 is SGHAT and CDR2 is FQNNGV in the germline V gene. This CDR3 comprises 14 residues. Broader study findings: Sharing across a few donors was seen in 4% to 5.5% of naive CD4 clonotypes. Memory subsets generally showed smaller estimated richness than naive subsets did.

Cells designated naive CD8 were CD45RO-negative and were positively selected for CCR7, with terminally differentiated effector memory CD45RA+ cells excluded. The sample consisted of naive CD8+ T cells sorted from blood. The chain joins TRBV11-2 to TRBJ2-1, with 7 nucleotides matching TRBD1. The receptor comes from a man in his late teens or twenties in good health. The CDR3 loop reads CASSLRGHYNEQFF. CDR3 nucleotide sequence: TGTGCCAGCAGCTTGAGGGGGCACTACAATGAGCAGTTCTTC.